The next 10 T cell receptor beta chains were all read from a single sample in a study of cytomegalovirus exposure and HLA in healthy donors. Use of 60 Vbeta and 13 Jbeta primers characterized the PCR. This table comes from immunoSEQ multiplex PCR, and its TCRdb copy is limited to in-frame clones, with some not included. This table holds 170,000 or so clones, around 86% found once. The specimen sequenced was PBMCs. These receptors were collected from a man in his fifties or sixties in good health and CMV-seronegative.

This chain links TRBV9 with TRBJ2-1; a possible D gene is TRBD2 (5 bases). V lost 2 bases and J lost 4, with 13 bases in between. This CDR3 contains 15 residues. Germline-derived CDR1 and CDR2 are SGDLS and YYNGEE. The CDR3 coding sequence is TGTGCCAGCAGCGTGGGGAAAGCGGATTACAATGAGCAGTTCTTC. Protein: CASSVGKADYNEQFF.

This clone was seen more than once but under ten times. V is TRBV25-1 and J is TRBJ2-7; 11 bases line up with TRBD1. J was trimmed by 3 bases and V by 1 base; bases with no gene match: 2. The CDR3 totals 15 residues. Germline lookup yields CDR1 MGHDK and CDR2 SYGVNS. Here the CDR3 DNA reads TGTGCCAGCAGTGAATGGGGGACAGGGGGCTACGAGCAGTACTTC. Amino acid sequence: CASSEWGTGGYEQYF.

This clone was counted only a few times. The rearrangement uses TRBV28 and TRBJ1-3; a weak D match, TRBD1 (6 bases). This CDR3 contains 11 residues. V was cut by 11 bases and J by 4 bases, with 9 bases left in between. CDR1 is MDHEN and CDR2 is SYDVKM in the germline V gene. In DNA form, the CDR3 reads TGTGCCTGGGGGCCCGGAAACACCATATATTTT. Its translation is CAWGPGNTIYF.

The chain joins TRBV7-2 to TRBJ1-2; the match to TRBD1 covers 9 bases. Unmatched junction bases numbered 11, after V lost 2 bases and J lost 4 bases. This CDR3 region has 17 residues. CDR1 is SGHTA, CDR2 FQGNSA, per germline. Here the CDR3 DNA reads TGTGCCAGCAGCTTAAGGGGTCAGGACAGGGGCGCCTATGGCTACACCTTC. Translation gives CASSLRGQDRGAYGYTF. Variable domain in full (rest from reference TRBV7-2 and TRBJ1-2): GAGVSQSPSNKVTEKGKDVELRCDPISGHTALYWYRQSLGQGLEFLIYFQGNSAPDKSGLPSDRFSAERTGGSVSTLTIQRTQQEDSAVYLCASSLRGQDRGAYGYTFGSGTRLTVV.

The chain uses TRBV5-5 and TRBJ2-5; TRBD1 aligns across 7 bases. Per the germline V gene, CDR1 is SGHKS and CDR2 is YYEKEE (reference sequence). The CDR3 extends over 13 amino acids. J was trimmed by 5 bases and V by 4 bases; bases with no gene match: 5. The CDR3 loop reads CASSAGTVETQYF. CDR3 DNA sequence: TGTGCCAGCAGCGCCGGGACAGTGGAGACCCAGTACTTC.

V usage is TRBV5-1 and J usage is TRBJ2-2, with a tentative D call TRBD1 (6 bases). V lost 4 bases, J lost 5 bases, and 21 bases lay in between. CDR1 is SGHRS and CDR2 is YFSETQ in the germline V gene. The CDR3 runs to 17 residues. The CDR3 region is CASSTTPGAASTGELFF. CDR3 in DNA: TGCGCCAGCAGCACGACCCCAGGGGCAGCTTCTACCGGGGAGCTGTTTTTT.

This rearrangement joins TRBV30 to TRBJ2-3; weak D call: TRBD1 (5 bases). The V and J ends lost 2 bases and 4 bases respectively, with 13 bases between them. Germline loops: CDR1 GTSNPN, CDR2 SVGIG (reference sequence). CDR3 size: 14 residues. The CDR3 DNA sequence: TGTGCCTGGAGTCAGGGTTTATCGCCAGATACGCAGTATTTT. Translating it yields CAWSQGLSPDTQYF.

This chain links TRBV5-4 with TRBJ1-3; 9 positions match TRBD1. Trimming removed 2 bases from V and 0 bases from J; junction bases left unmatched: 6. This CDR3 is 17 amino acids long. In germline, CDR1 is SGHNT, CDR2 YYREEE (reference sequence). The DNA for the CDR3 is TGTGCCAGCAGCTTTGGGACAGGGCTCAACTCTGGAAACACCATATATTTT. This sequence encodes CASSFGTGLNSGNTIYF. Full variable domain (remainder filled in from reference TRBV5-4 and TRBJ1-3): ETGVTQSPTHLIKTRGQQVTLRCSSQSGHNTVSWYQQALGQGPQFIFQYYREEENGRGNFPPRFSGLQFPNYSSELNVNALELDDSALYLCASSFGTGLNSGNTIYFGEGSWLTVV.

V and J are TRBV5-1 and TRBJ2-3, with TRBD2 matching over 12 bases. The CDR3 extends over 18 amino acids. CDR1 is SGHRS and CDR2 is YFSETQ in the germline V gene. V shed 3 bases and J 1 base; nucleotides not matched to a gene: 9. The CDR3 spells CASSSPGLAGSGTDTQYF. The CDR3 DNA is TGCGCCAGCAGCTCACCGGGACTAGCGGGTTCGGGCACAGATACGCAGTATTTT.

The chain carries TRBV5-1 and TRBJ2-7; the match to TRBD1 covers 9 bases. V trimming: 4 bases; J trimming: 5 bases; junction bases outside the gene matches: 7. The CDR3 totals 14 residues. Germline CDR1 and CDR2: SGHRS and YFSETQ. CDR3 nucleotide sequence: TGCGCCAGCAGCCCCGGACAGGGGCTTGACGAGCAGTACTTC. The encoded protein is CASSPGQGLDEQYF.